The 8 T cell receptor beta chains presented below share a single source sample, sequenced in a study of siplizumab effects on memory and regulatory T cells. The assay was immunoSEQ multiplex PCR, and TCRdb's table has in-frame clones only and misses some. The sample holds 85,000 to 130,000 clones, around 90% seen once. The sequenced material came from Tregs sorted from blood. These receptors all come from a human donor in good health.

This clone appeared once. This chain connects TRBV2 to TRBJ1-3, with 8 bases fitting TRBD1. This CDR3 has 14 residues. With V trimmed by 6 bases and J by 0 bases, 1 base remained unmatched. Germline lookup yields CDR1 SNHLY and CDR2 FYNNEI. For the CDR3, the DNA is TGTGCCAGCAGGGGACAGGTCTCTGGAAACACCATATATTTT. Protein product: CASRGQVSGNTIYF.

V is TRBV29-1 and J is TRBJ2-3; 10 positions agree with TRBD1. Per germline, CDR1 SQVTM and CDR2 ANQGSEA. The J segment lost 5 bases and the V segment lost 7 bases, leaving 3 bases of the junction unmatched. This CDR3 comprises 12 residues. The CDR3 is CSAGQGVDTQYF. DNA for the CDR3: TGCAGCGCAGGACAGGGGGTAGATACGCAGTATTTT.

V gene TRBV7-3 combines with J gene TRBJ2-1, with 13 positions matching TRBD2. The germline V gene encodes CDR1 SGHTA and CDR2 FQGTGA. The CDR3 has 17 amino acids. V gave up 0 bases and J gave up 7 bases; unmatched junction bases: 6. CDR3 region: CASSLTRLAGGLNEQFF. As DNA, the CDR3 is TGTGCCAGCAGCTTAACCCGACTAGCGGGAGGTCTTAATGAGCAGTTCTTC.

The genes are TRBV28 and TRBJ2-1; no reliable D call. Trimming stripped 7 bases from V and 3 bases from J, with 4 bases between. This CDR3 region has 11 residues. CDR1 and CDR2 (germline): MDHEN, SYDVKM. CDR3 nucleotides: TGTGCCAGCAAGATCTACAATGAGCAGTTCTTC. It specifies CASKIYNEQFF.

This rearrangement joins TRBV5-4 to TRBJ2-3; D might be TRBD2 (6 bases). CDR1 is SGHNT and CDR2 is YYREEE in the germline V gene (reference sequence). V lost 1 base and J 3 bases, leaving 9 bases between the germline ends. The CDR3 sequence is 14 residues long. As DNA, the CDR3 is TGTGCCAGCAGCTTGTCCGGGAGTACAGATACGCAGTATTTT. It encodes CASSLSGSTDTQYF. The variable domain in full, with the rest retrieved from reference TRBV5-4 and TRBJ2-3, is ETGVTQSPTHLIKTRGQQVTLRCSSQSGHNTVSWYQQALGQGPQFIFQYYREEENGRGNFPPRFSGLQFPNYSSELNVNALELDDSALYLCASSLSGSTDTQYFGPGTRLTVL.

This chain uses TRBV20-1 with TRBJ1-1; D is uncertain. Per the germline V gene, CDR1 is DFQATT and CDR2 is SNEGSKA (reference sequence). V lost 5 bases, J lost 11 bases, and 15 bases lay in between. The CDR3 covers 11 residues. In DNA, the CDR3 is TGCAGTGCTCCACGATCCGGGGATGCTTTCTTT. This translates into CSAPRSGDAFF.

Here the CDR3 reads CASSWGGQVEQYF. In nucleotides, the CDR3 is TGTGCCAGCAGTTGGGGGGGGCAAGTAGAGCAGTACTTC. J is TRBJ2-7 and V is TRBV28, with D maybe TRBD2 (7 bases). CDR1 and CDR2 (germline): MDHEN, SYDVKM. V was trimmed by 4 bases and J by 7 bases, leaving 14 bases between them. This CDR3 has 13 residues.

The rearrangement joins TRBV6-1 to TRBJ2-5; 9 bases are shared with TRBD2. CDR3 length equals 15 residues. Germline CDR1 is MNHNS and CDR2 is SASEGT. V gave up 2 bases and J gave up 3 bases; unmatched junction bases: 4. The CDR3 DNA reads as TGTGCCAGCAGTGAAAGGGGACTAGCAGAAGAGACCCAGTACTTC. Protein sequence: CASSERGLAEETQYF.